This T cell receptor beta chain was sequenced for a study of CD8+ T cells in alopecia areata. Study conclusions and caveats: Lesional scalp, notably in alopecia totalis/universalis, had clonality above that of normal scalp.

This clone was counted between two and nine times. The antigen remains undetermined. Trimming shortened V by 6 bases and J by 0 bases, and 12 bases separated the two germline ends. The CDR3 is made up of 13 amino acids. The germline V gene has CDR1 SQVTM and CDR2 ANQGSEA. Specified treatment: oral pan-JAK inhibitor, 5-10 mg twice daily. Following extraction, RNA underwent reverse transcription to cDNA, which served as the sequencing template. Libraries were prepared by immunoSEQ multiplex PCR; TCRdb keeps only in-frame clonotypes and omits some of them. The top ten clones hold under 7% of a sample with 190,000 or so clones, about 62% of them seen once.

The J gene is TRBJ2-7, the V gene TRBV29-1; weak D call: TRBD2 (5 bases). The sequences come from CD4+ T cells sorted from blood, collected at week 24, from a patient treated with tofacitinib. This TCR was sampled from a human donor with alopecia areata. The CDR3 loop reads CSVQADYSYEQYF. The CDR3 coding sequence is TGCAGCGTCCAGGCTGACTACTCCTACGAGCAGTACTTC.